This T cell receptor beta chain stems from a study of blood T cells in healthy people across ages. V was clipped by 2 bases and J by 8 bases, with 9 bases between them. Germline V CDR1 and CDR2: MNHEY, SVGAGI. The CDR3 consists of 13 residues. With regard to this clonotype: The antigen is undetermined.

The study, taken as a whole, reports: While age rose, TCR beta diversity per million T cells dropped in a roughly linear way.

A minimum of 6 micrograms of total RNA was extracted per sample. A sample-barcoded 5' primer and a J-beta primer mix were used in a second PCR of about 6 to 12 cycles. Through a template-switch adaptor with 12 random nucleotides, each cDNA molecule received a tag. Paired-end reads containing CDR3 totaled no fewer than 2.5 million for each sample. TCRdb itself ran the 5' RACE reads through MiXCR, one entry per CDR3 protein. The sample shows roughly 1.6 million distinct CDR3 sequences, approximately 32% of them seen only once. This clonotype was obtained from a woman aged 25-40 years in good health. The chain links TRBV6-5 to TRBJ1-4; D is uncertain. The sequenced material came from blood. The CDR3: CASSYRTGEKLFF. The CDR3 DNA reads TGTGCCAGCAGTTACAGGACTGGGGAAAAACTGTTTTTT.